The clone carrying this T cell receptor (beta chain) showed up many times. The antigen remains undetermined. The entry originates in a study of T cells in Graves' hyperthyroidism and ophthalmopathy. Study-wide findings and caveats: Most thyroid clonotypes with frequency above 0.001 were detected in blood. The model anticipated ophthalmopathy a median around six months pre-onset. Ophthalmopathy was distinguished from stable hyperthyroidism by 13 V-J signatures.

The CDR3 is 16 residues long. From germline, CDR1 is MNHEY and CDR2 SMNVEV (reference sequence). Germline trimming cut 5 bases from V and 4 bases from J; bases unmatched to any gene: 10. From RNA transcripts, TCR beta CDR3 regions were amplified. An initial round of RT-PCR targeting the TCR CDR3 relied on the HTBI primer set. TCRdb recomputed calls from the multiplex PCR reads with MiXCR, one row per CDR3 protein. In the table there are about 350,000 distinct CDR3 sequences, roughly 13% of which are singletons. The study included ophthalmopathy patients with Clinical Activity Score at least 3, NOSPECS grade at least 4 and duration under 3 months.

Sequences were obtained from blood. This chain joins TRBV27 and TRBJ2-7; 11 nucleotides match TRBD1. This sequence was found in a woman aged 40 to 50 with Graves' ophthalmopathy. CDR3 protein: CASSTKSGTGGYEQYF. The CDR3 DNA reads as TGTGCCAGCAGTACAAAATCCGGGACAGGGGGTTACGAGCAGTACTTC.